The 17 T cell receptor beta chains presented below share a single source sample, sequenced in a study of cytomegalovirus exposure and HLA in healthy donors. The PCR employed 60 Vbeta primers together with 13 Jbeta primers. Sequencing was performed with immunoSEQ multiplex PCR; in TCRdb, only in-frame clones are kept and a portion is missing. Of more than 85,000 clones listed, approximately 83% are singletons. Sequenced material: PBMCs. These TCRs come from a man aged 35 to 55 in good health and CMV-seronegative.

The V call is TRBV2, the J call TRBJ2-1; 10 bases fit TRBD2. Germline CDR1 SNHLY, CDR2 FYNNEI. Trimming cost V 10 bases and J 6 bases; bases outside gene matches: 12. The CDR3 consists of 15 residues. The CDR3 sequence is CATRSGSGGGNEQFF. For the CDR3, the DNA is TGTGCCACCCGCTCGGGGAGCGGGGGGGGCAATGAGCAGTTCTTC.

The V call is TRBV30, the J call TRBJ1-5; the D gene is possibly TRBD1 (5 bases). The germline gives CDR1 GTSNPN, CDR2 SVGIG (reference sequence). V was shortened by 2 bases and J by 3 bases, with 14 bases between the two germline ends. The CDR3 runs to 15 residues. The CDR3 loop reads CAWSIGHLFNQPQHF. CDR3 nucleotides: TGTGCCTGGAGTATCGGACACCTCTTCAATCAGCCCCAGCATTTT.

This CDR3 reads CASSPLGPSYEQYF. CDR3 DNA: TGTGCCAGCAGCCCGCTGGGGCCGTCCTACGAGCAGTACTTC. J is TRBJ2-7 and V is TRBV14, with D perhaps TRBD1 (5 bases). V dropped 4 bases and J dropped 1 base, with 11 bases sitting between them. Germline V gene sequence: CDR1 SGHDN, CDR2 FVKESK. This CDR3 is built from 14 residues.

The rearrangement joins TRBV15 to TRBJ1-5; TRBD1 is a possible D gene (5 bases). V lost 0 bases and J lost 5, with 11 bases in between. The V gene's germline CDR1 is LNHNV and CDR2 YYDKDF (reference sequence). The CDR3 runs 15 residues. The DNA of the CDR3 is TGTGCCACCAGCAGAGATGGCAGGGCCGATCAGCCCCAGCATTTT. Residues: CATSRDGRADQPQHF. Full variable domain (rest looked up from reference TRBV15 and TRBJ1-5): DAMVIQNPRYQVTQFGKPVTLSCSQTLNHNVMYWYQQKSSQAPKLLFHYYDKDFNNEADTPDNFQSRRPNTSFCFLDIRSPGLGDTAMYLCATSRDGRADQPQHFGDGTRLSIL.

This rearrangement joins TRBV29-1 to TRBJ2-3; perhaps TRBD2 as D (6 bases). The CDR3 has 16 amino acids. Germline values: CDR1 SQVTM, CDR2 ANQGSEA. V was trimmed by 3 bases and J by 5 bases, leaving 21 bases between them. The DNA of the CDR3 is TGCAGCGTTGAGGGGGGTGGGTTTACACTGGAAGATACGCAGTATTTT. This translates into CSVEGGGFTLEDTQYF.

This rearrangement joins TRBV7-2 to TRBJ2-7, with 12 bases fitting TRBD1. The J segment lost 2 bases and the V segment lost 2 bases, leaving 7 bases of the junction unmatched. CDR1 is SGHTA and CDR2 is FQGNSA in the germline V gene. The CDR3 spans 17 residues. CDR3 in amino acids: CASSLQGGQGATYEQYF. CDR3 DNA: TGTGCCAGCAGCTTACAGGGGGGACAGGGGGCAACCTACGAGCAGTACTTC.

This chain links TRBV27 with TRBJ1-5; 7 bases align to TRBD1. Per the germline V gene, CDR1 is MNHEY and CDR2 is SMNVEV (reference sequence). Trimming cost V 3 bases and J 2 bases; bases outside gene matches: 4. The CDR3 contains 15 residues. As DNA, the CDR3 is TGTGCCAGCAGTTTGGAAGGACAGGGCAATCAGCCCCAGCATTTT. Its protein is CASSLEGQGNQPQHF.

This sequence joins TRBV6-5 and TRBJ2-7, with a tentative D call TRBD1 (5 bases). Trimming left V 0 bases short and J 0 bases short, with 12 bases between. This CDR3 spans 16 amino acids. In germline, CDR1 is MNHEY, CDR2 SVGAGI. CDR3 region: CASSYSRAGPSYEQYF. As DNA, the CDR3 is TGTGCCAGCAGTTACTCCCGTGCAGGGCCCTCCTACGAGCAGTACTTC.

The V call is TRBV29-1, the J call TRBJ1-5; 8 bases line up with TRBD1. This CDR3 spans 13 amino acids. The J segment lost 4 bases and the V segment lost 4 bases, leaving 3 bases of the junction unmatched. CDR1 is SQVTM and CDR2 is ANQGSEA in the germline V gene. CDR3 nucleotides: TGCAGCGTTGGACAGGGGCCAAATCAGCCCCAGCATTTT. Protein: CSVGQGPNQPQHF.

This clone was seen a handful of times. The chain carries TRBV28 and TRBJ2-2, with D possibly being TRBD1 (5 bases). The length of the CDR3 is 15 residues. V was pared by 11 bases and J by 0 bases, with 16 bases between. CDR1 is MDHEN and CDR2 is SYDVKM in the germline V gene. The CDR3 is CAAFPDTSNTGELFF. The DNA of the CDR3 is TGTGCCGCCTTCCCGGACACTTCGAACACCGGGGAGCTGTTTTTT.

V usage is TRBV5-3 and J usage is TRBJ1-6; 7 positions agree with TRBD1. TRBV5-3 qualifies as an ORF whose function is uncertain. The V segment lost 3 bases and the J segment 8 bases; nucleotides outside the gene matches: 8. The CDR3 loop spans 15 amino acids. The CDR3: CARSCTGANDSPLHF. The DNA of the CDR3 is TGTGCCAGAAGCTGCACAGGGGCTAACGATTCACCCCTCCACTTT.

The CDR3 region is CASSVQGEDDEQYF. Written as DNA, the CDR3 is TGTGCCAGCAGCGTACAGGGGGAGGATGACGAGCAGTACTTC. This chain connects TRBV9 to TRBJ2-7; TRBD1 is a possible D gene (7 bases). V lost 1 base, J lost 5 bases, and 13 bases lay in between. Germline V gene lookup returns CDR1 SGDLS and CDR2 YYNGEE. The CDR3 is 14 residues long.

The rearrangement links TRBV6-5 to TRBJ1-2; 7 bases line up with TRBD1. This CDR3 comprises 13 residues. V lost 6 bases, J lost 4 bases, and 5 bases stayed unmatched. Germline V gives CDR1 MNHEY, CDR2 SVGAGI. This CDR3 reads CASSRTGGYGYTF. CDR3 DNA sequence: TGTGCCAGCAGCCGGACAGGCGGCTATGGCTACACCTTC.

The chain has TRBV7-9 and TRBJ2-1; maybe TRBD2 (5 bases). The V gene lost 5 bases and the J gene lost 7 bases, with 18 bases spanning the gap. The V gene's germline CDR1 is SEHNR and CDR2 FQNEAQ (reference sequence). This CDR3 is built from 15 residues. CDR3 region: CASSPDGGTFNEQFF. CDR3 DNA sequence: TGTGCCAGCAGCCCGGACGGAGGAACTTTTAATGAGCAGTTCTTC. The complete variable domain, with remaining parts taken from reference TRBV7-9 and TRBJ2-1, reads DTGVSQNPRHKITKRGQNVTFRCDPISEHNRLYWYRQTLGQGPEFLTYFQNEAQLEKSRLLSDRFSAERPKGSFSTLEIQRTEQGDSAMYLCASSPDGGTFNEQFFGPGTRLTVL.

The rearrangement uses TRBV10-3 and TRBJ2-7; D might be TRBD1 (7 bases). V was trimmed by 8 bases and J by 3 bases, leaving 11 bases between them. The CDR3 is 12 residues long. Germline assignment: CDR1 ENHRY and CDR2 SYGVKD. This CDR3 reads CAIGRDSYEQYF. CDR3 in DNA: TGTGCCATCGGGCGGGACAGCTACGAGCAGTACTTC.

In nucleotides, the CDR3 is TGTGCCAGCAGCCAAGGGGCAGGGAGGGCCTATGGCTACACCTTC. Amino acids: CASSQGAGRAYGYTF. The rearrangement links TRBV14 to TRBJ1-2; maybe TRBD1 (5 bases). CDR3 length: 15 amino acids. The V end was cut by 1 base, the J end by 4 bases, with 13 bases between. Germline V gives CDR1 SGHDN, CDR2 FVKESK.

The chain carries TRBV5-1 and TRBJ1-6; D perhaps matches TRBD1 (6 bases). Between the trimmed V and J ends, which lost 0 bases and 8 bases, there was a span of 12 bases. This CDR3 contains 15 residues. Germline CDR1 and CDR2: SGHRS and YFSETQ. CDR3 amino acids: CASSLVAGADSPLHF. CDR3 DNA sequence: TGCGCCAGCAGCTTGGTGGCAGGGGCTGATTCACCCCTCCACTTT.